This TCR beta chain was retrieved from a study of cytomegalovirus exposure and HLA in healthy donors. The overall study: Some 91 million unique TCRs from HLA-typed donors were held in an early release of data.

Study results and limitations: A later analysis appeared to link common viral pathogens to several of the most significant clusters. V- and J-gene trimming of TCR beta was linked (in a later analysis) to a missense DCLRE1C variant. A later analysis showed that HLA-associated TCR beta chains had undergone more clonal expansion than equally common others.

Primers included in the PCR were 60 Vbeta and 13 Jbeta primers. Clones were read by immunoSEQ multiplex PCR, and TCRdb kept only the in-frame ones, dropping some. The sample records some 180,000 clones, 70% to 85% being singletons. Details on this clone: What it recognizes is unknown.

Sequencing was performed on PBMCs. This TCR derives from a man aged 35 to 55 in good health and CMV-seropositive.

The CDR3 region has the DNA TGCAGCGTTGGGACAGCCATCAATCAGCCCCAGCATTTT. It codes for CSVGTAINQPQHF. The chain is built from TRBV29-1 and TRBJ1-5, with D possibly TRBD1 on 6 matching bases. Germline CDR1 reads SQVTM; CDR2 reads ANQGSEA. Trimming stripped 4 bases from V and 3 bases from J, with 10 bases between. The CDR3 runs to 13 residues.